Below, 25 T cell receptor beta chains from the same sample are listed, as sequenced in a study of T cell repertoires in cytomegalovirus infection. No antigen has been assigned to these receptors. TCRdb itself ran the reads through MiXCR, one entry per CDR3 protein. The table shows more than 55,000 distinct CDR3 sequences, with 20% occurring only once. The source was CD8+ T cells from cultured PBMCs, collected from culture after CMV antigen stimulation. Receptors originate from a human donor in good health (CMV status not recorded). Some clones in this sample may be carry-over from other donors' samples.

The chain recombines TRBV12-3 or TRBV12-4 with TRBJ2-5; 8 bases agree with TRBD1. There are 17 residues in the CDR3. The J segment lost 2 bases and the V segment lost 6 bases, leaving 14 bases of the junction unmatched. The CDR3 is CASSFFSPTGEQETQYF. The CDR3 coding sequence is TGTGCCAGCAGCTTTTTTTCCCCGACAGGGGAGCAAGAGACCCAGTACTTC.

In its sample, this clonotype was seen a few times. The V gene is TRBV27, the J gene TRBJ1-1; D unresolved. The V and J ends lost 4 bases and 8 bases respectively, with 14 bases between them. The CDR3 runs to 13 residues. Germline lookup yields CDR1 MNHEY and CDR2 SMNVEV (reference sequence). The CDR3 DNA follows: TGTGCCAGCAGTTGGACGTCACGGACCGAAGCTTTCTTT. It codes for CASSWTSRTEAFF.

The chain recombines TRBV19 with TRBJ1-5; a weak D match, TRBD1 (5 bases). Trimming shortened V by 2 bases and J by 2 bases, and 10 bases separated the two germline ends. The CDR3 has 15 amino acids. Germline V gene lookup returns CDR1 LNHDA and CDR2 SQIVND (reference sequence). CDR3 region: CASSINRRGNQPQHF. The CDR3 DNA follows: TGTGCCAGTAGTATAAACAGGCGGGGCAATCAGCCCCAGCATTTT. The variable domain in full, completed from reference TRBV19 and TRBJ1-5, reads DGGITQSPKYLFRKEGQNVTLSCEQNLNHDAMYWYRQDPGQGLRLIYYSQIVNDFQKGDIAEGYSVSREKKESFPLTVTSAQKNPTAFYLCASSINRRGNQPQHFGDGTRLSIL.

The chain links TRBV7-8 to TRBJ2-3; a possible D gene is TRBD1 (6 bases). Trimming left V 1 base short and J 5 bases short, with 13 bases between. Germline V gene sequence: CDR1 SGHVS, CDR2 FQNEAQ. The CDR3 covers 15 residues. The CDR3 DNA reads as TGTGCCAGCAGCTTAGGGACAGATCCAAGAGATACGCAGTATTTT. Translation gives CASSLGTDPRDTQYF.

V is TRBV28 and J is TRBJ2-2; no definite D call. CDR1 and CDR2 (germline): MDHEN, SYDVKM. This CDR3 contains 14 residues. V was cut by 7 bases and J by 7 bases, with 16 bases left in between. CDR3 sequence reads: CASTLVPSGGELFF. The DNA of the CDR3 is TGTGCCAGCACCCTGGTACCGAGTGGCGGGGAGCTGTTTTTT.

The rearrangement uses TRBV30 and TRBJ1-1; the D is unclear. V was shortened by 1 base and J by 3 bases, with 9 bases between the two germline ends. Germline CDR1 and CDR2: GTSNPN and SVGIG (reference sequence). This CDR3 contains 13 residues. The CDR3 here is CAWSGLGDTEAFF. CDR3 coding DNA: TGTGCCTGGAGTGGACTCGGGGACACTGAAGCTTTCTTT.

CDR3 DNA sequence: TGCAGCGACTCTCCTTTGAACGAGCGGGGGGGCTACGAGCAGTACTTC. Translated, it gives CSDSPLNERGGYEQYF. V is TRBV29-1 and J is TRBJ2-7, with 10 bases matching TRBD2. The V and J ends lost 7 bases and 3 bases, in that order; junction bases with no gene match: 15. The CDR3 is 16 residues long. Germline loops: CDR1 SQVTM, CDR2 ANQGSEA.

CDR3 nucleotide sequence: TGTGCCAGCAGCTTAGGGACTAGCGGGGGGGCAGATACGCAGTATTTT. This gives the protein CASSLGTSGGADTQYF. This chain joins TRBV7-8 and TRBJ2-3, with TRBD2 matching 15 bases. Germline assignment: CDR1 SGHVS and CDR2 FQNEAQ. The CDR3 runs to 16 residues. V dropped 1 base and J dropped 4; count of bases not matched to a gene: 0.

This clonotype was counted a few times. V usage is TRBV7-8 and J usage is TRBJ2-3, with a weak D call TRBD1 (6 bases). There are 17 residues in the CDR3. The germline V and J ends were trimmed by 6 bases and 6 bases, with 25 bases remaining between them. CDR1 is SGHVS, CDR2 FQNEAQ, per germline. The CDR3 protein is CASSDEEPGAWSDTQYF. CDR3 bases: TGTGCCAGCAGTGATGAGGAGCCAGGGGCTTGGTCGGATACGCAGTATTTT.

This chain links TRBV19 with TRBJ1-3; possible D gene TRBD1, 6 bases. The germline gives CDR1 LNHDA, CDR2 SQIVND (reference sequence). V lost 10 bases and J 0 bases, leaving 10 bases between the germline ends. This CDR3 spans 13 amino acids. Here the CDR3 DNA reads TGTGCCACAGGACAGACCTCTGGAAACACCATATATTTT. Its protein is CATGQTSGNTIYF.

J is TRBJ1-1 and V is TRBV20-1, with D hard to call. V lost 1 base and J lost 0, with 6 bases in between. Germline CDR1 DFQATT, CDR2 SNEGSKA (reference sequence). The CDR3 is 13 amino acids. CDR3 DNA sequence: TGCAGTGCTAGAGTGGGCATGAACACTGAAGCTTTCTTT. It specifies CSARVGMNTEAFF.

This clonotype was seen repeatedly, ten times or more. The V and J genes are TRBV6-2 or TRBV6-3 and TRBJ1-1; D gene uncertain. Trimming cost V 7 bases and J 4 bases, with 22 bases left between them. Germline CDR1 reads MNHEY; CDR2 reads SVGEGT. This CDR3 has 16 amino acids. This CDR3 is CASIKEKRDESTEAFF. The CDR3 DNA reads as TGTGCCAGCATTAAAGAAAAACGTGATGAAAGCACTGAAGCTTTCTTT.

This clonotype showed up just a few times. The gene calls are TRBV6-5 and TRBJ2-2; 11 bases fit TRBD2. Germline CDR1 is MNHEY and CDR2 is SVGAGI. Trimming cost V 4 bases and J 1 base; bases outside gene matches: 2. CDR3 size: 16 residues. The CDR3, as DNA: TGTGCCAGCAGTTTCCTAGCGGGGGGGAACACCGGGGAGCTGTTTTTT. It yields the protein CASSFLAGGNTGELFF.

Concerning this clonotype itself: This sequence may be a read error, since a much larger clone differs from it by one base. V is TRBV6-1 and J is TRBJ1-1, with TRBD1 as a possible D gene (5 bases). Trimming took off 3 bases at V and 7 bases at J, with 9 bases between the two ends. The germline gives CDR1 MNHNS, CDR2 SASEGT. CDR3 length equals 12 residues. The CDR3 loop reads CASSETDCEAFF. DNA for the CDR3: TGTGCCAGCAGTGAGACAGATTGTGAAGCTTTCTTT.

This clonotype came up a few times. The chain carries TRBV5-1 and TRBJ2-7; 7 bases agree with TRBD1. The CDR3 sequence is 14 residues long. The trim removed 4 bases at V and 3 bases at J, leaving 7 bases unmatched. Germline V lookup: CDR1 SGHRS, CDR2 YFSETQ. CDR3 amino acids: CASSERDRDYEQYF. The CDR3 bases are TGCGCCAGCAGCGAGAGGGACAGAGACTACGAGCAGTACTTC.

Only a few counts were recorded for this clonotype. This chain joins TRBV7-2 and TRBJ2-2, with no clear D. Germline CDR1 reads SGHTA; CDR2 reads FQGNSA. The CDR3 has 17 residues. Trimming took 5 bases from V and 0 from J, leaving 16 bases between them. The CDR3 sequence: CASSNPRASSNTGELFF. The CDR3 DNA reads TGTGCCAGCAGCAACCCCCGCGCCAGTTCGAACACCGGGGAGCTGTTTTTT.

V and J are TRBV2 and TRBJ2-7; perhaps D is TRBD1 or TRBD2 (5 bases each). The CDR3 is made up of 12 amino acids. CDR1 SNHLY and CDR2 FYNNEI come from the germline V gene. The germline V and J ends were trimmed by 3 bases and 3 bases, with 6 bases remaining between them. The CDR3 DNA follows: TGTGCCAGCAGTGAGGGGGTCTACGAGCAGTACTTC. Its translation is CASSEGVYEQYF.

This clonotype was picked up one time. The chain uses TRBV7-8 and TRBJ2-3, with D uncertain. Germline V gene lookup returns CDR1 SGHVS and CDR2 FQNEAQ. The germline V and J ends were trimmed by 5 bases and 0 bases, with 15 bases remaining between them. CDR3 length: 16 residues. CDR3 in amino acids: CASSPMSRTSTDTQYF. CDR3 in DNA: TGTGCCAGCAGCCCTATGTCACGGACCAGCACAGATACGCAGTATTTT.

This clonotype was seen only a few times. The CDR3 loop reads CASSSRQGAGETQYF. The CDR3 DNA reads as TGTGCCAGCAGCTCGAGACAGGGGGCTGGGGAGACCCAGTACTTC. The V gene is TRBV7-2, the J gene TRBJ2-5; 10 bases align to TRBD1. This CDR3 has 15 residues. After removal of 4 bases from V and 5 bases from J, the junction contained 7 bases not matched to a gene. Germline values: CDR1 SGHTA, CDR2 FQGNSA.

This chain links TRBV4-1 with TRBJ2-1; D is uncertain. This CDR3 is built from 12 residues. The germline CDR1 and CDR2 sequences are MGHRA and YSYEKL. V gave up 0 bases and J gave up 7 bases, with 4 bases separating them. The CDR3 DNA is TGCGCCAGCAGCCAAGAGGCTAATGAGCAGTTCTTC. Amino acids: CASSQEANEQFF.

This clonotype was counted only a few times. The chain combines TRBV6-2 or TRBV6-3 with TRBJ1-2; maybe TRBD1 (5 bases). The CDR3 runs to 13 residues. CDR1 MNHEY and CDR2 SVGEGT come from the germline V gene. Trimming removed 10 bases at V and 5 bases at J, with 17 bases between. The DNA of the CDR3 is TGTGCCACCACGGAAGACAGTGCATATGGCTACACCTTC. Residues: CATTEDSAYGYTF.

The chain recombines TRBV6-1 with TRBJ2-2; D is undetermined. Germline CDR1 reads MNHNS; CDR2 reads SASEGT. This CDR3 is built from 15 residues. Trimming took off 4 bases at V and 5 bases at J, with 14 bases between the two ends. The CDR3 loop is CASSGSRWWTGELFF. In DNA form, the CDR3 reads TGTGCCAGCAGTGGCAGCAGATGGTGGACCGGGGAGCTGTTTTTT.

The chain joins TRBV7-9 to TRBJ1-5; D possibly corresponds to TRBD1 (5 bases). V was shortened by 4 bases and J by 2 bases, with 15 bases between the two germline ends. Germline CDR1 SEHNR, CDR2 FQNEAQ (reference sequence). The CDR3 has 16 residues. The CDR3 coding sequence is TGTGCCAGCAGCTCCCCAGGGAGCGGGGGCAATCAGCCCCAGCATTTT. Residues: CASSSPGSGGNQPQHF. Full variable domain (rest looked up from reference TRBV7-9 and TRBJ1-5): DTGVSQNPRHKITKRGQNVTFRCDPISEHNRLYWYRQTLGQGPEFLTYFQNEAQLEKSRLLSDRFSAERPKGSFSTLEIQRTEQGDSAMYLCASSSPGSGGNQPQHFGDGTRLSIL.

This clonotype was counted only a few times. V is TRBV7-2 and J is TRBJ2-2; 8 bases are shared with TRBD1. V was pared by 2 bases and J by 4 bases, with 3 bases of the junction left unmatched. The CDR3 loop spans 15 amino acids. Per the germline V gene, CDR1 is SGHTA and CDR2 is FQGNSA. The CDR3 spells CASSLSGGGTGELFF. DNA for the CDR3: TGTGCCAGCAGCTTATCAGGGGGCGGCACCGGGGAGCTGTTTTTT.

The V and J genes are TRBV6-6 and TRBJ1-1; no firm D call. The V end lost 6 bases, the J end lost 3 bases, and 11 bases lay between the germline ends. The CDR3 is 13 residues long. The germline V gene has CDR1 MNHNY and CDR2 SVGAGI (reference sequence). The CDR3 protein is CASRAGEYTEAFF. The CDR3 coding sequence is TGTGCCAGCAGGGCGGGAGAGTACACTGAAGCTTTCTTT.